Following are 26 T cell receptor beta chains from one sample sequenced in a study of blood T cell repertoires in COVID-19 (dated by TCRdb to the early 2020s). Libraries came from the immunoSEQ multiplex PCR assay. Here the immuneACCESS table is served through TCRdb, limited to in-frame sequences with V and J called. Missing clones are a known gap in these copies; in checked studies unresolved V genes cover under half, and the rest lacks a known reason. A total of 300,000 to 400,000 clones appear in this sample, around nine tenths of them only once. The top ten clonotypes cover less than 9% of the sample. Source material: peripheral blood. The source is a woman aged 60-75 years with COVID-19, enrolled during active disease.

The CDR3 DNA is TGTGCCAGCAGCTTAGGAGAATTTAATGAGCAGTACTTC. Translation: CASSLGEFNEQYF. This chain links TRBV11-3 with TRBJ2-7; D gene unclear. Trimming took off 1 base at V and 7 bases at J, with 11 bases between the two ends. This CDR3 region has 13 residues. Germline CDR1 and CDR2: SGHNT and YENEEA.

The chain employs TRBV14 and TRBJ1-4; possibly TRBD1 for D (5 bases). V lost 5 bases and J lost 6, with 13 bases in between. CDR1 and CDR2 from the germline V gene are SGHDN and FVKESK. There are 14 residues in the CDR3. The CDR3 nucleotides read TGTGCCAGCAGCGGGAGGGGTGGGGATGAAAAACTGTTTTTT. Translation: CASSGRGGDEKLFF. The entire variable domain, with the rest obtained from reference TRBV14 and TRBJ1-4, is as follows: EAGVTQFPSHSVIEKGQTVTLRCDPISGHDNLYWYRRVMGKEIKFLLHFVKESKQDESGMPNNRFLAERTGGTYSTLKVQPAELEDSGVYFCASSGRGGDEKLFFGSGTQLSVL.

This clone was observed a handful of times. The CDR3 region has the DNA TGTGCCAGTACCTACTATACATCGGGCACTGAAGCTTTCTTT. Translated: CASTYYTSGTEAFF. This sequence joins TRBV19 and TRBJ1-1, with D unclear. Between the trimmed V and J ends, which lost 7 bases and 4 bases, there was a span of 16 bases. Germline V CDR1 and CDR2: LNHDA, SQIVND (reference sequence). The CDR3 covers 14 residues.

The CDR3 is CASSQRGRNQPQHF. The CDR3 DNA sequence: TGTGCCAGCAGCCAAAGGGGGCGTAATCAGCCCCAGCATTTT. This rearrangement joins TRBV3-1 (or the pseudogene TRBV3-2) to TRBJ1-5, with 7 bases lining up with TRBD1. CDR1 is LGHDT and CDR2 is YNNKEL in the germline V gene (reference sequence). CDR3 length: 14 residues. J gave up 4 bases and V 2 bases, and 2 bases lay outside the gene matches.

The V gene is TRBV10-1, the J gene TRBJ2-3; maybe TRBD1 (5 bases). This CDR3 comprises 14 residues. Trimming stripped 3 bases from V and 3 bases from J, with 10 bases between. Germline assignment: CDR1 WNHNN and CDR2 SYGVQD (reference sequence). The CDR3 sequence is CASSDRVGTDTQYF. CDR3 DNA sequence: TGCGCCAGCAGTGACAGGGTCGGAACAGATACGCAGTATTTT.

This sequence joins TRBV9 and TRBJ2-7; tentative D call: TRBD1 (6 bases). The CDR3 is made up of 13 amino acids. The germline V gene has CDR1 SGDLS and CDR2 YYNGEE. Trimming stripped 1 base from V and 5 bases from J, with 10 bases between. In DNA, the CDR3 is TGTGCCAGCAGCGTAACAGGGCGACACGAGCAGTACTTC. This encodes CASSVTGRHEQYF.

This rearrangement joins TRBV6-2 or TRBV6-3 to TRBJ1-2; TRBD1 agrees at 11 bases. The V gene end was trimmed by 4 bases and the J gene end by 7 bases; junction bases not matched to a gene: 14. The CDR3 is 17 residues long. Germline CDR1 reads MNHEY; CDR2 reads SVGEGT. CDR3 DNA: TGTGCCAGCAGTTTCGTCCAGGGACAGGGGGTCTCAGGTGGCTACACCTTC. Encoded protein: CASSFVQGQGVSGGYTF.

The chain uses TRBV4-3 and TRBJ1-6; D is possibly TRBD1 (6 bases). There are 20 residues in the CDR3. Trimming shortened V by 1 base and J by 0 bases, and 19 bases separated the two germline ends. The germline CDR1 and CDR2 sequences are LGHNA and YSLEER. The chain's CDR3 is CASSQGPPGAIRSYNSPLHF. CDR3 DNA: TGCGCCAGCAGCCAAGGCCCCCCAGGGGCTATTCGCTCCTATAATTCACCCCTCCACTTT.

The sample holds one count of this clone. The chain couples TRBV30 to TRBJ2-3; D gene uncertain. The V gene lost 0 bases and the J gene lost 3 bases, with 4 bases spanning the gap. There are 12 residues in the CDR3. Looked up from germline, CDR1 is GTSNPN and CDR2 is SVGIG (reference sequence). The CDR3 is CAWSVTTDTQYF. The CDR3 DNA reads TGTGCCTGGAGTGTTACTACAGATACGCAGTATTTT.

This sequence joins TRBV2 and TRBJ1-4; 8 bases are shared with TRBD1. Germline V gene data show CDR1 as SNHLY and CDR2 as FYNNEI. V was pared by 1 base and J by 8 bases, with 3 bases of the junction left unmatched. The CDR3 extends over 14 amino acids. The CDR3 DNA is TGTGCCAGCAGTGAAGGACAGGGGCTAGAAAAACTGTTTTTT. This translates into CASSEGQGLEKLFF.

This chain uses TRBV12-3 or TRBV12-4 with TRBJ2-7; a possible D gene is TRBD1 (6 bases). The CDR3 is 11 amino acids. The V gene lost 3 bases and the J gene lost 10 bases, with 10 bases spanning the gap. DNA of the CDR3: TGTGCCAGCAGTTTTGGCAGGGGTCAGTACTTC. Protein: CASSFGRGQYF.

The chain couples TRBV4-3 to TRBJ2-7, with 10 bases matching TRBD2. There are 15 residues in the CDR3. Germline values: CDR1 LGHNA, CDR2 YSLEER. J was trimmed by 3 bases and V by 2 bases; bases with no gene match: 4. CDR3 sequence reads: CASSQPSGGNYEQYF. In DNA, the CDR3 is TGCGCCAGCAGCCAACCTAGCGGGGGCAACTACGAGCAGTACTTC.

The chain couples TRBV11-2 to TRBJ1-2; 7 bases match TRBD1. V gave up 1 base and J gave up 5 bases; unmatched junction bases: 4. The CDR3 loop spans 14 amino acids. Germline V gene lookup returns CDR1 SGHAT and CDR2 FQNNGV. The CDR3 nucleotides read TGTGCCAGCAGCTTAGGGCCAGGGGGTTATGGCTACACCTTC. Translating gives CASSLGPGGYGYTF. The full variable domain, rest sourced from reference TRBV11-2 and TRBJ1-2, is EAGVAQSPRYKIIEKRQSVAFWCNPISGHATLYWYQQILGQGPKLLIQFQNNGVVDDSQLPKDRFSAERLKGVDSTLKIQPAKLEDSAVYLCASSLGPGGYGYTFGSGTRLTVV.

This clone was observed a few times. This chain joins TRBV19 and TRBJ1-3; TRBD1 might be the D (5 bases). Trimming removed 6 bases from V and 4 bases from J, with 10 bases in between. CDR1 is LNHDA and CDR2 is SQIVND in the germline V gene (reference sequence). The CDR3 has 13 amino acids. This CDR3 is CASRQGFGNTIYF. CDR3 DNA: TGTGCCAGTAGGCAGGGATTCGGAAACACCATATATTTT. The full variable domain, in which reference TRBV19 and TRBJ1-3 provide the parts outside the CDR3, is DGGITQSPKYLFRKEGQNVTLSCEQNLNHDAMYWYRQDPGQGLRLIYYSQIVNDFQKGDIAEGYSVSREKKESFPLTVTSAQKNPTAFYLCASRQGFGNTIYFGEGSWLTVV.

The rearrangement links TRBV18 to TRBJ2-3; possibly TRBD2 for D (6 bases). V shed 3 bases and J shed 2 bases, with 9 bases lying between them. CDR3 length: 14 residues. Germline-derived CDR1 and CDR2 are KGHSH and LQKENI. In nucleotides, the CDR3 is TGTGCCAGCTCACCGGGGGGAATCACAGATACGCAGTATTTT. This gives the protein CASSPGGITDTQYF.

The rearrangement uses TRBV30 and TRBJ2-3; 7 bases align to TRBD2. Losses at the gene ends were 7 bases for V and 6 bases for J; bases not matched to a gene: 16. CDR3 size: 15 residues. Germline assignment: CDR1 GTSNPN and CDR2 SVGIG (reference sequence). CDR3 coding DNA: TGTGCCTCCGAGCCCCCAAGCGGGGCACCGGATACGCAGTATTTT. This gives the protein CASEPPSGAPDTQYF.

This chain connects TRBV5-1 to TRBJ2-7, with TRBD1 identical over 10 bases. This CDR3 contains 13 residues. V was pared by 6 bases and J by 6 bases, with 6 bases of the junction left unmatched. Germline V gene sequence: CDR1 SGHRS, CDR2 YFSETQ. In DNA form, the CDR3 reads TGCGCCAGCACCATAGGACAGGGGGGCGAGCAGTACTTC. This sequence encodes CASTIGQGGEQYF.

CDR3 residues: CASARLAGLAGELFF. DNA for the CDR3: TGCGCCAGCGCCCGACTAGCGGGGTTGGCCGGGGAGCTGTTTTTT. The gene calls are TRBV5-1 and TRBJ2-2; 11 nucleotides agree with TRBD2. The CDR3 consists of 15 residues. The germline CDR1 and CDR2 sequences are SGHRS and YFSETQ. Trimming cost V 7 bases and J 6 bases; bases outside gene matches: 8.

The CDR3: CASSQEQWGGARYGYTF. CDR3 DNA sequence: TGCGCCAGCAGCCAAGAACAATGGGGGGGCGCAAGGTATGGCTACACCTTC. The chain is built from TRBV4-1 and TRBJ1-2; perhaps TRBD1 as D (6 bases). Trimming shortened V by 0 bases and J by 5 bases, and 19 bases separated the two germline ends. Looked up from germline, CDR1 is MGHRA and CDR2 is YSYEKL. The CDR3 runs 17 residues.

This rearrangement joins TRBV9 to TRBJ2-7; D is perhaps TRBD2 (6 bases). Looked up from germline, CDR1 is SGDLS and CDR2 is YYNGEE. This CDR3 has 14 amino acids. V dropped 3 bases and J dropped 7 bases, with 17 bases sitting between them. CDR3 region: CASSAEPRAGEQYF. The CDR3, as DNA: TGTGCCAGCAGCGCCGAGCCGAGGGCGGGGGAGCAGTACTTC.

The chain combines TRBV12-3 or TRBV12-4 with TRBJ2-7, with D unresolved. Trimming cost V 7 bases and J 3 bases, with 13 bases left between them. The length of the CDR3 is 13 residues. Here the CDR3 reads CASKQTVLYEQYF. The DNA for the CDR3 is TGTGCCAGCAAGCAAACAGTCCTCTACGAGCAGTACTTC.

The rearrangement uses TRBV7-2 and TRBJ2-1; 7 nucleotides match TRBD2. This CDR3 region has 16 residues. V dropped 0 bases and J dropped 1; count of bases not matched to a gene: 3. The germline V gene encodes CDR1 SGHTA and CDR2 FQGNSA. This chain's CDR3 is CASSLAGGLSYNEQFF. The CDR3 bases are TGTGCCAGCAGCTTAGCGGGGGGACTATCCTACAATGAGCAGTTCTTC.

This chain uses TRBV11-2 with TRBJ2-7; D may be TRBD1 (6 bases). V lost 0 bases and J 6 bases, leaving 9 bases between the germline ends. This CDR3 has 13 amino acids. Germline V gene sequence: CDR1 SGHAT, CDR2 FQNNGV. CDR3 loop: CASSLDPRGEQYF. DNA of the CDR3: TGTGCCAGCAGCTTAGATCCCAGGGGCGAGCAGTACTTC.

The rearrangement links TRBV5-1 to TRBJ2-7, with 9 bases that match TRBD1. The germline CDR1 and CDR2 sequences are SGHRS and YFSETQ. V was clipped by 7 bases and J by 3 bases; unmatched bases: 8. The CDR3 is 14 amino acids. The CDR3 region is CASGDRENGYEQYF. Here the CDR3 DNA reads TGCGCCAGCGGGGACAGGGAAAATGGCTACGAGCAGTACTTC.

Only one count was recorded for this clone. J is TRBJ1-2 and V is TRBV18, with D tentatively TRBD1 (6 bases). Trimming took off 3 bases at V and 4 bases at J, with 18 bases between the two ends. CDR3 length: 16 amino acids. The germline gives CDR1 KGHSH, CDR2 LQKENI. The CDR3 protein is CASSPDIMTGSYGYTF. The CDR3 nucleotides read TGTGCCAGCTCACCCGATATAATGACAGGATCCTATGGCTACACCTTC.

V usage is TRBV9 and J usage is TRBJ2-5; 8 bases are a match to TRBD1. V trimming: 0 bases; J trimming: 9 bases; junction bases outside the gene matches: 16. CDR3 length: 17 amino acids. Germline CDR1 and CDR2: SGDLS and YYNGEE. The CDR3 sequence is CASSVDGQGRPSRAQYF. CDR3 DNA: TGTGCCAGCAGCGTAGATGGACAGGGACGACCTAGTAGGGCCCAGTACTTC.